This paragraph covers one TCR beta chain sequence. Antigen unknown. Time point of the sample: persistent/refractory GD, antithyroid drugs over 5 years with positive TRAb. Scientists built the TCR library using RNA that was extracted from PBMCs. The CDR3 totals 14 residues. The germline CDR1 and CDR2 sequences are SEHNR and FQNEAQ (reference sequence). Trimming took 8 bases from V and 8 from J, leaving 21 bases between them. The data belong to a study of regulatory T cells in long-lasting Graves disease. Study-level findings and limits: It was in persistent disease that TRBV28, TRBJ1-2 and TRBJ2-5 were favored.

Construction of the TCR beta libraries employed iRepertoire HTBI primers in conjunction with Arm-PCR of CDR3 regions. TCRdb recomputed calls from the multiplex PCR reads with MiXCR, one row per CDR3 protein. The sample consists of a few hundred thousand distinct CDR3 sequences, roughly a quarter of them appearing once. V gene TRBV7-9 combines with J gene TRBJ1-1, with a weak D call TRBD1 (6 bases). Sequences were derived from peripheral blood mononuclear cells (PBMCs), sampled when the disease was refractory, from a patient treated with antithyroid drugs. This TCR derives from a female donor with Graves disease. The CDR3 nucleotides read TGTGCCAGCGGGCTTAGACAGGTGATGCCAGAAGCTTTCTTT. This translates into CASGLRQVMPEAFF.